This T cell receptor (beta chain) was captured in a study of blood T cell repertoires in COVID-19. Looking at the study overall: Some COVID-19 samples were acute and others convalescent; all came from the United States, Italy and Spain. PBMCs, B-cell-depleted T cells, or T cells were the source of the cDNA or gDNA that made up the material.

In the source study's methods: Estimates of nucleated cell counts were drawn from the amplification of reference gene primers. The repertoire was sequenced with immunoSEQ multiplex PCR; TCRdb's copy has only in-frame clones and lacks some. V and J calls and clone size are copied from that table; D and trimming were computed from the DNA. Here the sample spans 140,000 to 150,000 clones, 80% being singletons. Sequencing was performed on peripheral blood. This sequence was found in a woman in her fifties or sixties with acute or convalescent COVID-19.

The chain's CDR3 is CASTDRSNYGYTF. The CDR3 nucleotides read TGCGCCAGCACAGACAGGTCTAACTATGGCTACACCTTC. The V call is TRBV5-1, the J call TRBJ1-2, with D perhaps TRBD1 (6 bases). The CDR3 contains 13 residues. The ends were cut back, 6 bases at V and 0 bases at J, with 9 bases in the middle. The germline CDR1 and CDR2 sequences are SGHRS and YFSETQ.